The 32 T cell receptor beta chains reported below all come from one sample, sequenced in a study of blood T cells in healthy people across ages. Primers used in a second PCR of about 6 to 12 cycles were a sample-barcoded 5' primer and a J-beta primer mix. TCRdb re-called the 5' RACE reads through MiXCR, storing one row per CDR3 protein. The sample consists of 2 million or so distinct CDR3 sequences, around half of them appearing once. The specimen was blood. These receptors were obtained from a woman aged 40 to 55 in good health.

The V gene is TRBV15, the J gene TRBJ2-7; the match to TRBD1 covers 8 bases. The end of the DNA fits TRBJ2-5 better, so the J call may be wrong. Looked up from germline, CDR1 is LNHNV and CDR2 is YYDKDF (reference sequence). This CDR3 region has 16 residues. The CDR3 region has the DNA TGTGCCACCAGCAGGACTCGGGACAGGCAGGGAGAGACCCAGTACTTC. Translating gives CATSRTRDRQGETQYF.

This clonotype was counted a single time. This CDR3 reads CAAKHGGTGGFNSPLHF. CDR3 bases: TGTGCCGCAAAGCATGGAGGGACAGGGGGCTTTAATTCACCCCTCCACTTT. The V gene is TRBV7-2, the J gene TRBJ1-6; 12 nucleotides agree with TRBD1. The CDR3 is made up of 17 amino acids. The junction had 14 bases not matched to a gene; V was cut back by 11 bases and J by 6 bases. CDR1 SGHTA and CDR2 FQGNSA come from the germline V gene.

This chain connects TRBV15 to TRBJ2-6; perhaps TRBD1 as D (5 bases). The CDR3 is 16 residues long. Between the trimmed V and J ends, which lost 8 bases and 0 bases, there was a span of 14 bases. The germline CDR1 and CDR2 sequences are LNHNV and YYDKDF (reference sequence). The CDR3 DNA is TGTGCCACCGGGGCAGGGATTTACTCTGGGGCCAACGTCCTGACTTTC. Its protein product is CATGAGIYSGANVLTF. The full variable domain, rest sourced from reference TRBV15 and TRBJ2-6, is DAMVIQNPRYQVTQFGKPVTLSCSQTLNHNVMYWYQQKSSQAPKLLFHYYDKDFNNEADTPDNFQSRRPNTSFCFLDIRSPGLGDTAMYLCATGAGIYSGANVLTFGAGSRLTVL.

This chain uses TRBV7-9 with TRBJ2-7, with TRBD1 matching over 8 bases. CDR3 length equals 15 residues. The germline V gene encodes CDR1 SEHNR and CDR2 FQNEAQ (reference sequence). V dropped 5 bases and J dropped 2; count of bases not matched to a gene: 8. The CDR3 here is CASSTRRQGTYEQYF. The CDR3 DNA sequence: TGTGCCAGCAGCACCCGACGACAGGGGACCTACGAGCAGTACTTC.

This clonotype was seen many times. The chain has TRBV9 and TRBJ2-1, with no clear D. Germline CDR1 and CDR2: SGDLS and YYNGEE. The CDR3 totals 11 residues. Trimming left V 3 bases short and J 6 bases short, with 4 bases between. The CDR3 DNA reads TGTGCCAGCAGCGCAAGCAATGAGCAGTTCTTC. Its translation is CASSASNEQFF.

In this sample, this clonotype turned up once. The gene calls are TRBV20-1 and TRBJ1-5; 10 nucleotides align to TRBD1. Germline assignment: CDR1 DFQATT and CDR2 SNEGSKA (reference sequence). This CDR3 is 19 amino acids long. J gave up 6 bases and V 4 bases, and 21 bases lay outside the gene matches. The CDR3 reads CSATQRGGQGVLGGQPQHF. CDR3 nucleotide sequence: TGCAGTGCTACTCAAAGGGGTGGACAGGGGGTCCTTGGGGGTCAGCCCCAGCATTTT.

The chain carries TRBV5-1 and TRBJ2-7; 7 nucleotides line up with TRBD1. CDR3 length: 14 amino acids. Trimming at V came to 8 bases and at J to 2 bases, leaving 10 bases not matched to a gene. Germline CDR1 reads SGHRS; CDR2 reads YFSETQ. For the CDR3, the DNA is TGCGCCAGTTCCGAGACAGGGCGGGCCTACGAGCAGTACTTC. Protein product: CASSETGRAYEQYF.

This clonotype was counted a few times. Here the CDR3 DNA reads TGCAGTGCTAGGGACAGGCTCAGGGATACGCAGTATTTT. Its translation: CSARDRLRDTQYF. The V gene is TRBV20-1, the J gene TRBJ2-3, with TRBD1 matching 7 bases. J lost 6 bases, V lost 3 bases, and 6 bases had no gene match. Looked up from germline, CDR1 is DFQATT and CDR2 is SNEGSKA (reference sequence). CDR3 length: 13 residues.

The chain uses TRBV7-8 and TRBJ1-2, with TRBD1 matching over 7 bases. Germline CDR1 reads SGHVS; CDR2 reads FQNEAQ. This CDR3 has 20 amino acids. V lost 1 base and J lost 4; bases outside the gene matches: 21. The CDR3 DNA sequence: TGTGCCAGCAGCTTAGAGCCACCAAACCTGACAGGGAGGTATGGCTATGGCTACACCTTC. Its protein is CASSLEPPNLTGRYGYGYTF.

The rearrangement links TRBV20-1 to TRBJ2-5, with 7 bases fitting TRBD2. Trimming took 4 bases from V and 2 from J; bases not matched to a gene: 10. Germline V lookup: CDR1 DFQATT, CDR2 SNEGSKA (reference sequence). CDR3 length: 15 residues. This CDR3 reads CSATQWASGQETQYF. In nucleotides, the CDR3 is TGCAGTGCTACTCAGTGGGCTAGCGGACAAGAGACCCAGTACTTC.

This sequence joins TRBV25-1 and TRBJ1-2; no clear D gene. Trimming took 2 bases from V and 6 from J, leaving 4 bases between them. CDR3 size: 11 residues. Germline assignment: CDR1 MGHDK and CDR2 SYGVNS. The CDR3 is CASSEINGYTF. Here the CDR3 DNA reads TGTGCCAGCAGTGAAATAAATGGCTACACCTTC.

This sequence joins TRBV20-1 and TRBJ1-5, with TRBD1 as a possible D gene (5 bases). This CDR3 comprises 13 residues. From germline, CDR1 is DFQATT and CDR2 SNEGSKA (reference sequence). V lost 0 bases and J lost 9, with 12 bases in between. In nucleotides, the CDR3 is TGCAGTGCTAGAGATTCGGGGGGTTGGCCCCAGCATTTT. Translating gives CSARDSGGWPQHF.

CDR3 sequence: CSAGVAGSDTQYF. CDR3 coding DNA: TGCAGTGCGGGGGTAGCGGGGTCAGATACGCAGTATTTT. V is TRBV20-1 and J is TRBJ2-3; 8 positions agree with TRBD2. The CDR3 covers 13 residues. The V and J ends lost 6 bases and 4 bases, in that order; junction bases with no gene match: 6. From germline, CDR1 is DFQATT and CDR2 SNEGSKA (reference sequence).

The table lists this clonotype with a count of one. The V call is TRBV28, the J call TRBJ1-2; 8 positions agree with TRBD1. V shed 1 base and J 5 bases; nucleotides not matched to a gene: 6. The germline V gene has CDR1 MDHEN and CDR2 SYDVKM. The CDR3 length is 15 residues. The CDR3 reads CASSLFGTGDYGYTF. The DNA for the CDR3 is TGTGCCAGCAGTTTATTCGGGACAGGAGATTATGGCTACACCTTC.

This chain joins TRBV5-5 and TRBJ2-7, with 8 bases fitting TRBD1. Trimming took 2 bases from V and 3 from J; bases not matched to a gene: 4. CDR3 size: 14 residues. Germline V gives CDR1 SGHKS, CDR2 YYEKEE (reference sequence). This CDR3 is CASSFPDRDYEQYF. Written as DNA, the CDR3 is TGTGCCAGCAGCTTTCCGGACAGGGACTACGAGCAGTACTTC.

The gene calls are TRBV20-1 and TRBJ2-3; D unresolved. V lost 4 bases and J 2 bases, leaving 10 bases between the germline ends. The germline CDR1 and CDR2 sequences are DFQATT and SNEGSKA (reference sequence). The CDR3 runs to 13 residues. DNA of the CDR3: TGCAGTGCTATATTTTCAGCCACAGATACGCAGTATTTT. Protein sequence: CSAIFSATDTQYF.

The DNA for the CDR3 is TGTGCCACCAGCAGAGATCTGGCTACGGAGCAGCCCCAGCATTTT. Amino acids: CATSRDLATEQPQHF. The J gene is TRBJ1-5, the V gene TRBV15; unclear D gene. The V gene lost 0 bases and the J gene lost 7 bases, with 13 bases spanning the gap. Germline V lookup: CDR1 LNHNV, CDR2 YYDKDF (reference sequence). The CDR3 sequence is 15 residues long.

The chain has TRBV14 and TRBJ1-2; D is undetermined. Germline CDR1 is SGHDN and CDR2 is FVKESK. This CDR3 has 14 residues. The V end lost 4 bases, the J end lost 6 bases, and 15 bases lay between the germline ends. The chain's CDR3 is CASSPRRAHHGYTF. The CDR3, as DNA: TGTGCCAGCAGCCCTCGCCGGGCCCACCATGGCTACACCTTC.

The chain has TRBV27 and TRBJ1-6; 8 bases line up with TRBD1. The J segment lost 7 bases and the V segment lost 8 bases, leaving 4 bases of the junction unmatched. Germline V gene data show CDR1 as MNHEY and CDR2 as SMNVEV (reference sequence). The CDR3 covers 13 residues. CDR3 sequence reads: CASSTGENSPLHF. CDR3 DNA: TGTGCCAGCTCGACAGGGGAGAATTCACCCCTCCACTTT.

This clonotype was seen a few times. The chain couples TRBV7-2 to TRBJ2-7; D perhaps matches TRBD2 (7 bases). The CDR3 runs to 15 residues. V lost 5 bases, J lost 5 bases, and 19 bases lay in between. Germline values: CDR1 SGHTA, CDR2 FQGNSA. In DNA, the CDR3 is TGTGCCAGCAGCCCTTCAACGGGGGGCTTCCACGAGCAGTACTTC. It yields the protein CASSPSTGGFHEQYF. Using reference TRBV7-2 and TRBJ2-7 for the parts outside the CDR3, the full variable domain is GAGVSQSPSNKVTEKGKDVELRCDPISGHTALYWYRQSLGQGLEFLIYFQGNSAPDKSGLPSDRFSAERTGGSVSTLTIQRTQQEDSAVYLCASSPSTGGFHEQYFGPGTRLTVT.

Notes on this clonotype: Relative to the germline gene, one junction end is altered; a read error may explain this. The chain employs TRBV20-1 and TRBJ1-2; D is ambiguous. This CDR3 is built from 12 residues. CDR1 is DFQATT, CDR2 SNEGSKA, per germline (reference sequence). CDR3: CSDRDVYYGYTF. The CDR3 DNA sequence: TGCAGTGATAGAGATGTGTACTATGGCTACACCTTC.

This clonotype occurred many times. CDR3 protein: CASSEGEGYGYTF. The CDR3 DNA is TGTGCCAGCAGTGAGGGCGAAGGCTATGGCTACACCTTC. This chain links TRBV6-4 with TRBJ1-2; D is uncertain. From germline, CDR1 is MRHNA and CDR2 SNTAGT. V was clipped by 3 bases and J by 4 bases, with 9 bases between them. The CDR3 loop spans 13 amino acids.

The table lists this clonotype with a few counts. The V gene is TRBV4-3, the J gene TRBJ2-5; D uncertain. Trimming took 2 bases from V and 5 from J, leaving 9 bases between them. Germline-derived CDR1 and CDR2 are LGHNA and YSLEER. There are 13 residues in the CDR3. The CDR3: CASSQSLRETQYF. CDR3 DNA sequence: TGCGCCAGCAGCCAAAGTTTGCGGGAGACCCAGTACTTC.

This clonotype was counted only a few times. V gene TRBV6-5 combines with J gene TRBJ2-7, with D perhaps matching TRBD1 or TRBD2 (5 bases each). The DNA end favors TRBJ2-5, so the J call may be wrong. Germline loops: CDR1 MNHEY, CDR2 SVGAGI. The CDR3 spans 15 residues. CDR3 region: CASSYSGTAMETQYF. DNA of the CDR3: TGTGCCAGCAGTTACTCGGGGACCGCCATGGAGACCCAGTACTTC.

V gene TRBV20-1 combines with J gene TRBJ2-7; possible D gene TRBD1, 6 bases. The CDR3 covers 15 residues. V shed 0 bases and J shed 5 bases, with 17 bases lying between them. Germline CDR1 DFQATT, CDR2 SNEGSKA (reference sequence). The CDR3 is CSARDPQGSGDEQYF. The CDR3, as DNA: TGCAGTGCTAGAGACCCACAGGGATCCGGGGACGAGCAGTACTTC.

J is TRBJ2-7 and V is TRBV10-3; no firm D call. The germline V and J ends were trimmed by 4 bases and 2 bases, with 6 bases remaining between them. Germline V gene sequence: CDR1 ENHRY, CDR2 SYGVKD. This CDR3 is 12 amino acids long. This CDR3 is CAISAGPYEQYF. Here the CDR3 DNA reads TGTGCCATCAGTGCCGGTCCCTACGAGCAGTACTTC.

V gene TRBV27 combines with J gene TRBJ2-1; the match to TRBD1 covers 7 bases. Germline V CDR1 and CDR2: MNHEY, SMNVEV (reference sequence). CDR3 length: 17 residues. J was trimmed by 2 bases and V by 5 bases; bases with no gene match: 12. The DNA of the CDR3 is TGTGCCAGCAGTCCCCAGTTTGGGACAGCTACCTACAATGAGCAGTTCTTC. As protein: CASSPQFGTATYNEQFF.

Written as DNA, the CDR3 is TGTGCCAGCAGTTACGACAACTATGGCTACACCTTC. Translation gives CASSYDNYGYTF. The chain joins TRBV6-5 to TRBJ1-2; D gene unclear. V gave up 2 bases and J gave up 2 bases, with 3 bases separating them. The CDR3 spans 12 residues. Germline V CDR1 and CDR2: MNHEY, SVGAGI.

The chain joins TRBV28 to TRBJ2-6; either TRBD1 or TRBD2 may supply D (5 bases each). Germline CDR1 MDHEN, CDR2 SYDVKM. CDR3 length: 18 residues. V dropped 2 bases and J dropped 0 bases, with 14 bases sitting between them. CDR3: CASSLPQGPRSGANVLTF. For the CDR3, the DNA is TGTGCCAGCAGTTTACCCCAGGGACCTCGCTCTGGGGCCAACGTCCTGACTTTC.

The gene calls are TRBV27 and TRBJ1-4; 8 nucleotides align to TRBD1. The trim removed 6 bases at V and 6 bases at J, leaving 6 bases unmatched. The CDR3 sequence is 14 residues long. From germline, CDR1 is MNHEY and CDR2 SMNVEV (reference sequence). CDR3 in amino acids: CASSGDRGYEKLFF. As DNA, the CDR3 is TGTGCCAGCAGCGGAGACAGGGGTTATGAAAAACTGTTTTTT.

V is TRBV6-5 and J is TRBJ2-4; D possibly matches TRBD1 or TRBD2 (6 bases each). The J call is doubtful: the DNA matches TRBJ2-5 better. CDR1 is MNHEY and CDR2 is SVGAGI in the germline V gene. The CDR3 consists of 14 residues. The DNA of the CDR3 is TGTGCCAGCAGTTATGGTTGGGGGGCAGAGACCCAGTACTTC. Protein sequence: CASSYGWGAETQYF.

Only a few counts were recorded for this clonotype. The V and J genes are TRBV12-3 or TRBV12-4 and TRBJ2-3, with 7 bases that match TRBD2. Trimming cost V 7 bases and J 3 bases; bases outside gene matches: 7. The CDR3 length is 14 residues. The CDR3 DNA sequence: TGTGCCAGCACCCGGGGGGTGATGACAGATACGCAGTATTTT. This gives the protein CASTRGVMTDTQYF.